Each of the 16 T cell receptor beta chains below was sequenced from the same sample in a study of cytotoxic CD8 clonotypes in ibrutinib-treated CLL. The data were produced by immunoSEQ multiplex PCR, yet TCRdb's version contains in-frame clones alone and is incomplete. The table lists some 46,000 clones, 60% to 80% of them singletons. Sequences were derived from PBMCs, sampled after 12 months of ibrutinib treatment. These receptors all come from a human donor with chronic lymphocytic leukemia.

The genes are TRBV7-9 and TRBJ2-1, with 14 bases fitting TRBD2. The CDR3 has 18 residues. The V gene end was trimmed by 2 bases and the J gene end by 5 bases; junction bases not matched to a gene: 8. Germline values: CDR1 SEHNR, CDR2 FQNEAQ (reference sequence). CDR3 sequence reads: CASSLPYRLAGGHNEQFF. The CDR3 DNA reads as TGTGCCAGCAGCTTACCCTATCGACTAGCGGGAGGGCACAATGAGCAGTTCTTC.

As DNA, the CDR3 is TGTGCCAGCAGTTTAGGTCGTTCGGGGACCCAGTACTTC. Translation: CASSLGRSGTQYF. The V call is TRBV28, the J call TRBJ2-5; D is unclear. In germline, CDR1 is MDHEN, CDR2 SYDVKM. The CDR3 covers 13 residues. V lost 2 bases, J lost 7 bases, and 11 bases lay in between.

In this sample, this clone turned up a few times. The chain combines TRBV10-2 with TRBJ1-2; no reliable D call. Trimming took 2 bases from V and 2 from J, leaving 12 bases between them. The CDR3 extends over 15 amino acids. Germline-derived CDR1 and CDR2 are WSHSY and SAAADI. The CDR3 here is CASSEAGLSNYGYTF. The CDR3, as DNA: TGCGCCAGCAGTGAGGCGGGCCTAAGCAACTATGGCTACACCTTC.

This clone was seen more than once but under ten times. The V gene is TRBV4-1, the J gene TRBJ1-2; D is unclear. The germline V and J ends were trimmed by 0 bases and 1 base, with 9 bases remaining between them. CDR1 is MGHRA and CDR2 is YSYEKL in the germline V gene. The CDR3 extends over 15 amino acids. CDR3 in amino acids: CASSQDGGVNYGYTF. The CDR3 DNA follows: TGCGCCAGCAGCCAAGACGGCGGTGTTAACTATGGCTACACCTTC.

This chain links TRBV28 with TRBJ2-1; 8 bases are shared with TRBD2. The germline CDR1 and CDR2 sequences are MDHEN and SYDVKM. This CDR3 contains 14 residues. V lost 8 bases to trimming and J lost 10 bases; unmatched junction nucleotides: 13. CDR3 nucleotide sequence: TGTGCCAGCCTACCGGGGGGGAGTCATCGGGAGCAGTTCTTC. The encoded protein is CASLPGGSHREQFF.

This chain joins TRBV7-8 and TRBJ2-7, with D uncertain. Trimming cost V 3 bases and J 0 bases, with 6 bases left between them. Per germline, CDR1 SGHVS and CDR2 FQNEAQ. The CDR3 contains 13 residues. CDR3 nucleotides: TGTGCCAGCAGCTTGTACTTCTCCTACGAGCAGTACTTC. Amino acids: CASSLYFSYEQYF. The whole variable domain, filled in from reference TRBV7-8 and TRBJ2-7, reads GAGVSQSPRYKVAKRGQDVALRCDPISGHVSLFWYQQALGQGPEFLTYFQNEAQLDKSGLPSDRFFAERPEGSVSTLKIQRTQQEDSAVYLCASSLYFSYEQYFGPGTRLTVT.

This chain joins TRBV11-3 and TRBJ2-1; the D is unclear. Trimming took 4 bases from V and 0 from J, leaving 10 bases between them. The CDR3 consists of 15 residues. Germline V lookup: CDR1 SGHNT, CDR2 YENEEA. The CDR3 sequence: CASSSAQSSYNEQFF. The CDR3 DNA sequence: TGTGCCAGCAGCTCAGCCCAGAGCTCCTACAATGAGCAGTTCTTC.

V usage is TRBV30 and J usage is TRBJ2-3; D is possibly TRBD2 (5 bases). CDR3 size: 14 residues. The germline V gene has CDR1 GTSNPN and CDR2 SVGIG (reference sequence). V lost 1 base, J lost 3 bases, and 11 bases lay in between. The CDR3 loop is CAWSAPPGTDTQYF. CDR3 DNA: TGTGCCTGGAGTGCCCCCCCGGGAACAGATACGCAGTATTTT. The whole variable domain, remainder taken from reference TRBV30 and TRBJ2-3, is SQTIHQWPATLVQPVGSPLSLECTVEGTSNPNLYWYRQAAGRGLQLLFYSVGIGQISSEVPQNLSASRPQDRQFILSSKKLLLSDSGFYLCAWSAPPGTDTQYFGPGTRLTVL.

This clone showed up just a few times. The rearrangement links TRBV14 to TRBJ2-3, with D tentatively TRBD2 (6 bases). V shed 1 base and J shed 7 bases, with 21 bases lying between them. The germline CDR1 and CDR2 sequences are SGHDN and FVKESK. The CDR3 is made up of 17 amino acids. As DNA, the CDR3 is TGTGCCAGCAGCCAAGGGATCCTTAGCGGCGGAGACTATACGCAGTATTTT. As protein: CASSQGILSGGDYTQYF.

This clone came up a few times. The rearrangement links TRBV14 to TRBJ2-3; D is possibly TRBD2 (6 bases). V lost 3 bases and J lost 1, with 11 bases in between. CDR1 is SGHDN and CDR2 is FVKESK in the germline V gene. The CDR3 runs 15 residues. The DNA for the CDR3 is TGTGCCAGCAGCCAGGGACTGCGGGGCACAGATACGCAGTATTTT. This sequence encodes CASSQGLRGTDTQYF.

This clone occurred a few times. The chain combines TRBV18 with TRBJ1-5, with 7 bases lining up with TRBD1. CDR1 is KGHSH and CDR2 is LQKENI in the germline V gene. The CDR3 length is 16 residues. V was clipped by 5 bases and J by 1 base; unmatched bases: 8. CDR3 sequence (DNA): TGTGCCAGCTCAACCCGACAGGGAGGGAGCAATCAGCCCCAGCATTTT. Protein product: CASSTRQGGSNQPQHF. Full variable domain (remainder filled in from reference TRBV18 and TRBJ1-5): NAGVMQNPRHLVRRRGQEARLRCSPMKGHSHVYWYRQLPEEGLKFMVYLQKENIIDESGMPKERFSAEFPKEGPSILRIQQVVRGDSAAYFCASSTRQGGSNQPQHFGDGTRLSIL.

V usage is TRBV21-1 and J usage is TRBJ2-4; TRBD1, as called in the table, went unchecked against the DNA. TRBV21-1 is a listed pseudogene. The CDR3 is 16 residues long. This CDR3 reads CASSKGDRVAKNIQYF. CDR3 in DNA: TGTGCCAGCAGCAAGGGGGACAGGGTAGCCAAAAACATTCAGTACTTC.

The CDR3 reads CAWSVGAYSNQPQHF. CDR3 bases: TGTGCCTGGAGTGTAGGCGCGTATAGCAATCAGCCCCAGCATTTT. V is TRBV30 and J is TRBJ1-5, with D unresolved. Per germline, CDR1 GTSNPN and CDR2 SVGIG (reference sequence). V was cut by 0 bases and J by 0 bases, with 9 bases left in between. The length of the CDR3 is 15 residues. The full variable domain, rest sourced from reference TRBV30 and TRBJ1-5, is SQTIHQWPATLVQPVGSPLSLECTVEGTSNPNLYWYRQAAGRGLQLLFYSVGIGQISSEVPQNLSASRPQDRQFILSSKKLLLSDSGFYLCAWSVGAYSNQPQHFGDGTRLSIL.

The chain has TRBV6-5 and TRBJ2-3; the D is unclear. This CDR3 region has 14 residues. Between the trimmed V and J ends, which lost 2 bases and 1 base, there was a span of 7 bases. Germline-derived CDR1 and CDR2 are MNHEY and SVGAGI. The CDR3 spells CASSYRKGTDTQYF. CDR3 bases: TGTGCCAGCAGTTACAGGAAAGGCACAGATACGCAGTATTTT.

The V and J genes are TRBV5-5 and TRBJ1-5; D is ambiguous. CDR1 is SGHKS and CDR2 is YYEKEE in the germline V gene (reference sequence). V was trimmed by 2 bases and J by 4 bases, leaving 10 bases between them. The CDR3 is made up of 14 amino acids. DNA for the CDR3: TGTGCCAGCAGCTTCGGAAGCCAAAATCAGCCCCAGCATTTT. Translating gives CASSFGSQNQPQHF.

The chain employs TRBV11-2 and TRBJ1-1; no clear D gene. The length of the CDR3 is 14 residues. The germline V gene encodes CDR1 SGHAT and CDR2 FQNNGV. V lost 5 bases, J lost 0 bases, and 10 bases lay in between. The CDR3 loop is CASSRNSMNTEAFF. CDR3 in DNA: TGTGCCAGCAGCCGAAATTCAATGAACACTGAAGCTTTCTTT.